The 24 T cell receptor beta chains presented below share a single source sample, sequenced in a study of cytomegalovirus exposure and HLA in healthy donors. PCR used 60 Vbeta primers and 13 Jbeta primers. The data were produced by immunoSEQ multiplex PCR, yet TCRdb's version contains in-frame clones alone and is incomplete. Found here are about 91,000 clones, roughly 86% of them singletons; the top ten hold around a tenth. Specimen: PBMCs. The receptor set was obtained from a man aged 25-45 years in good health and CMV-seropositive.

This sequence joins TRBV9 and TRBJ2-2; TRBD1 matches at 9 bases. J gave up 7 bases and V 4 bases, and 8 bases lay outside the gene matches. Germline V lookup: CDR1 SGDLS, CDR2 YYNGEE. This CDR3 has 15 amino acids. DNA for the CDR3: TGTGCCAGCAGCAACCGGGACAGGGTCTTCGGGGAGCTGTTTTTT. Residues: CASSNRDRVFGELFF.

This clone appeared once. The V call is TRBV27, the J call TRBJ1-2; no firm D call. This CDR3 contains 14 residues. Per the germline V gene, CDR1 is MNHEY and CDR2 is SMNVEV (reference sequence). Between the trimmed V and J ends, which lost 6 bases and 4 bases, there was a span of 15 bases. The chain's CDR3 is CASRPSGAGYGYTF. The CDR3 DNA follows: TGTGCCAGCAGGCCTTCGGGCGCGGGCTATGGCTACACCTTC.

This clone was detected once. The J gene is TRBJ1-2, the V gene TRBV28; 10 bases fit TRBD1. Trimming took 3 bases from V and 8 from J; bases not matched to a gene: 9. The V gene's germline CDR1 is MDHEN and CDR2 SYDVKM. The length of the CDR3 is 15 residues. CDR3 nucleotide sequence: TGTGCCAGCAGTTTCCCTGGCGGGACAGGGGAAGGCTACACCTTC. Translation gives CASSFPGGTGEGYTF.

There are a few counts of this clone. The V call is TRBV7-9, the J call TRBJ2-5, with TRBD1 matching 7 bases. Germline values: CDR1 SEHNR, CDR2 FQNEAQ (reference sequence). The CDR3 has 14 amino acids. J was trimmed by 4 bases and V by 2 bases; bases with no gene match: 4. The CDR3 region has the DNA TGTGCCAGCAGCTTATACTCAGGGGGAGAGACCCAGTACTTC. This sequence encodes CASSLYSGGETQYF. Variable domain in full (rest from reference TRBV7-9 and TRBJ2-5): DTGVSQNPRHKITKRGQNVTFRCDPISEHNRLYWYRQTLGQGPEFLTYFQNEAQLEKSRLLSDRFSAERPKGSFSTLEIQRTEQGDSAMYLCASSLYSGGETQYFGPGTRLLVL.

CDR3 sequence (DNA): TGTGCCATCCAGGACACCGGGGAGCTGTTTTTT. This translates into CAIQDTGELFF. The chain couples TRBV10-3 to TRBJ2-2; D is uncertain. Per germline, CDR1 ENHRY and CDR2 SYGVKD. Trimming took 8 bases from V and 3 from J, leaving 4 bases between them. The CDR3 loop spans 11 amino acids.

The rearrangement links TRBV5-1 to TRBJ2-7; possibly TRBD2 for D (7 bases). The length of the CDR3 is 14 residues. Between the trimmed V and J ends, which lost 7 bases and 2 bases, there was a span of 16 bases. Germline V gene lookup returns CDR1 SGHRS and CDR2 YFSETQ. The CDR3 coding sequence is TGCGCCAGCTCCCCGGGGGGCGTCACCTACGAGCAGTACTTC. Translating it yields CASSPGGVTYEQYF.

V usage is TRBV30 and J usage is TRBJ2-7, with 11 bases aligning to TRBD2. The V and J ends lost 3 bases and 4 bases, in that order; junction bases with no gene match: 8. CDR3 size: 15 residues. Germline loops: CDR1 GTSNPN, CDR2 SVGIG (reference sequence). The CDR3 DNA reads as TGTGCCTGGAGCTCCACTAGCGGGAGTTGGTACGAGCAGTACTTC. Amino acid sequence: CAWSSTSGSWYEQYF.

In its sample, this clone was seen a few times. The chain uses TRBV4-1 and TRBJ2-6, with D perhaps TRBD2 (6 bases). This CDR3 spans 16 amino acids. The germline V gene encodes CDR1 MGHRA and CDR2 YSYEKL. V gave up 0 bases and J gave up 2 bases, with 8 bases separating them. As DNA, the CDR3 is TGCGCCAGCAGCCAAGATACGGGGGCTGGGGCCAACGTCCTGACTTTC. Encoded protein: CASSQDTGAGANVLTF.

J is TRBJ2-5 and V is TRBV6-1; 11 positions agree with TRBD2. The germline CDR1 and CDR2 sequences are MNHNS and SASEGT. The CDR3 extends over 16 amino acids. V shed 1 base and J 3 bases; nucleotides not matched to a gene: 4. The CDR3 is CASSEVVAGGKETQYF. DNA for the CDR3: TGTGCCAGCAGTGAAGTCGTAGCGGGAGGGAAAGAGACCCAGTACTTC.

The chain is built from TRBV13 and TRBJ2-7; D gene ambiguous. Germline V gene sequence: CDR1 PRHDT, CDR2 FYEKMQ (reference sequence). The germline V and J ends were trimmed by 5 bases and 3 bases, with 5 bases remaining between them. This CDR3 comprises 11 residues. CDR3 loop: CASSKYYEQYF. CDR3 bases: TGTGCCAGCAGCAAATACTACGAGCAGTACTTC. The full variable domain, rest sourced from reference TRBV13 and TRBJ2-7, is AAGVIQSPRHLIKEKRETATLKCYPIPRHDTVYWYQQGPGQDPQFLISFYEKMQSDKGSIPDRFSAQQFSDYHSELNMSSLELGDSALYFCASSKYYEQYFGPGTRLTVT.

This chain links TRBV7-9 with TRBJ2-7; D unresolved. CDR3 size: 13 residues. CDR1 SEHNR and CDR2 FQNEAQ come from the germline V gene (reference sequence). The V and J ends lost 1 base and 10 bases respectively, with 14 bases between them. CDR3 nucleotide sequence: TGTGCCAGCAGCTTAGAACATACATTCCCCCAGTACTTC. This codes for CASSLEHTFPQYF.

V is TRBV9 and J is TRBJ2-4, with a tentative D call TRBD2 (6 bases). Trimming pared 3 bases from V and 6 bases from J, leaving 13 bases between. CDR3 length equals 14 residues. Germline V gene sequence: CDR1 SGDLS, CDR2 YYNGEE. The CDR3 spells CASSAGRGGNIQYF. The CDR3 bases are TGTGCCAGCAGCGCGGGGCGGGGTGGAAACATTCAGTACTTC.

V usage is TRBV6-5 and J usage is TRBJ2-3; D might be TRBD2 (7 bases). From germline, CDR1 is MNHEY and CDR2 SVGAGI. V was clipped by 2 bases and J by 2 bases, with 11 bases between them. There are 15 residues in the CDR3. This CDR3 reads CASSYRGAPTDTQYF. CDR3 sequence (DNA): TGTGCCAGCAGTTACCGGGGGGCCCCCACAGATACGCAGTATTTT.

The CDR3 bases are TGTGCCAGTATACAGCCGGGACAGGGATACGAAAAACTGTTTTTT. Residues: CASIQPGQGYEKLFF. The chain employs TRBV28 and TRBJ1-4; 9 bases are shared with TRBD1. With 9 bases clipped from V and 8 bases from J, the junction kept 13 bases outside the gene matches. This CDR3 has 15 amino acids. Germline loops: CDR1 MDHEN, CDR2 SYDVKM.

This clone was detected once. This same CDR3 is encoded by further DNA sequences in the sample. The chain links TRBV5-1 to TRBJ2-3; 9 bases are a match to TRBD2. Germline loops: CDR1 SGHRS, CDR2 YFSETQ. The CDR3 extends over 15 amino acids. V dropped 3 bases and J dropped 1; count of bases not matched to a gene: 3. The CDR3 nucleotides are TGCGCCAGCAGCTCGACTAGCGGACGCACAGATACGCAGTATTTT. Amino acid sequence: CASSSTSGRTDTQYF.

DNA for the CDR3: TGTGCCATCAGTAGCGTAAGAGGCGAGCAGTACTTC. Encoded protein: CAISSVRGEQYF. The V gene is TRBV10-3, the J gene TRBJ2-7; D is undetermined. The CDR3 has 12 residues. V lost 5 bases to trimming and J lost 6 bases, with 11 bases between them. Germline CDR1 ENHRY, CDR2 SYGVKD.

This chain connects TRBV7-9 to TRBJ2-7, with D perhaps TRBD2 (5 bases). CDR3 size: 14 residues. Germline V gene data show CDR1 as SEHNR and CDR2 as FQNEAQ (reference sequence). V was clipped by 1 base and J by 2 bases, with 9 bases between them. Here the CDR3 DNA reads TGTGCCAGCAGCTTAGTTGAGGGAACCTACGAGCAGTACTTC. This gives the protein CASSLVEGTYEQYF.

The chain joins TRBV5-4 to TRBJ1-4; TRBD1 agrees at 8 bases. CDR1 SGHNT and CDR2 YYREEE come from the germline V gene (reference sequence). V was clipped by 1 base and J by 7 bases; unmatched bases: 3. The CDR3 contains 14 residues. This CDR3 is CASSLQGAGEKLFF. The CDR3 DNA reads TGTGCCAGCAGCTTGCAGGGGGCCGGTGAAAAACTGTTTTTT. The entire variable domain, with the rest obtained from reference TRBV5-4 and TRBJ1-4, is as follows: ETGVTQSPTHLIKTRGQQVTLRCSSQSGHNTVSWYQQALGQGPQFIFQYYREEENGRGNFPPRFSGLQFPNYSSELNVNALELDDSALYLCASSLQGAGEKLFFGSGTQLSVL.

This clone was seen more than once but under ten times. The chain joins TRBV14 to TRBJ1-1, with D tentatively TRBD1 (6 bases). V lost 4 bases to trimming and J lost 7 bases, with 25 bases between them. The V gene's germline CDR1 is SGHDN and CDR2 FVKESK. This CDR3 comprises 17 residues. DNA of the CDR3: TGTGCCAGCAGCCTTCCCTTGGGGGCAGGGAGACTAAATGAAGCTTTCTTT. Translation: CASSLPLGAGRLNEAFF.

A few counts support this clone. CDR3 nucleotide sequence: TGTGCCAGCAGCCAAGCCGGGACTAGCTCCTACAATGAGCAGTTCTTC. Protein: CASSQAGTSSYNEQFF. The chain carries TRBV4-2 and TRBJ2-1; TRBD2 matches at 8 bases. This CDR3 is 16 amino acids long. CDR1 and CDR2 from the germline V gene are LGHNA and YNFKEQ. Losses at the gene ends were 1 base for V and 0 bases for J; bases not matched to a gene: 2.

The chain employs TRBV27 and TRBJ1-2; 10 nucleotides align to TRBD1. CDR3 length equals 14 residues. Trimming cost V 2 bases and J 7 bases; bases outside gene matches: 4. Germline CDR1 MNHEY, CDR2 SMNVEV (reference sequence). CDR3 residues: CASSLRQGAGGYTF. CDR3 DNA sequence: TGTGCCAGCAGTTTACGACAGGGGGCGGGTGGCTACACCTTC.

The V call is TRBV28, the J call TRBJ2-3, with a possible D match to TRBD1 (5 bases). CDR1 is MDHEN, CDR2 SYDVKM, per germline. The CDR3 has 18 amino acids. Trimming took off 5 bases at V and 0 bases at J, with 21 bases between the two ends. CDR3 in amino acids: CASSRPTAITSSTDTQYF. Written as DNA, the CDR3 is TGTGCCAGCAGTAGACCGACAGCTATCACTTCTAGCACAGATACGCAGTATTTT.

J is TRBJ1-2 and V is TRBV30, with 9 nucleotides matching TRBD1. This CDR3 has 12 residues. The germline V gene encodes CDR1 GTSNPN and CDR2 SVGIG (reference sequence). With V trimmed by 4 bases and J by 8 bases, 5 bases remained unmatched. CDR3 protein: CAWKGQGRGYTF. CDR3 nucleotides: TGTGCCTGGAAGGGACAGGGAAGAGGCTACACCTTC. The full variable domain, rest sourced from reference TRBV30 and TRBJ1-2, is SQTIHQWPATLVQPVGSPLSLECTVEGTSNPNLYWYRQAAGRGLQLLFYSVGIGQISSEVPQNLSASRPQDRQFILSSKKLLLSDSGFYLCAWKGQGRGYTFGSGTRLTVV.

V and J are TRBV2 and TRBJ1-4; maybe TRBD1 (5 bases). The V and J ends lost 4 bases and 4 bases respectively, with 19 bases between them. The CDR3 sequence is 17 residues long. CDR1 SNHLY and CDR2 FYNNEI come from the germline V gene. CDR3 protein: CASSGRGSGRGNEKLFF. As DNA, the CDR3 is TGTGCCAGCAGTGGCCGGGGGTCCGGTAGGGGTAATGAAAAACTGTTTTTT.